This T cell receptor beta chain was identified during a study of cytomegalovirus exposure and HLA in healthy donors. PCR was performed using 60 Vbeta and 13 Jbeta primers. Some clones are missing from TCRdb's copy, which holds only in-frame ones; the method was immunoSEQ multiplex PCR. The table includes approximately 110,000 clones, 70% to 80% detected once. The CDR3 is 18 residues long. Germline trimming cut 0 bases from V and 5 bases from J; bases unmatched to any gene: 15. Germline V gene sequence: CDR1 LGHNA, CDR2 YSLEER. The sequence came from a man aged 35 to 55 in good health and CMV-seronegative. The sample taken for sequencing was PBMCs. The chain is built from TRBV4-3 and TRBJ2-5; 7 positions agree with TRBD2. The CDR3, as DNA: TGCGCCAGCAGCCAAGATAGGCGGGGGTCAGAAAAGGAGGAGACCCAGTACTTC. The encoded protein is CASSQDRRGSEKEETQYF.